The sequence of this T cell receptor (beta chain) was determined in a study of CXCR3-negative and CXCR3-positive naive CD8 T cells. As for this clonotype: Its antigen is undetermined.

Study-wide findings and caveats: CXCR3-positive naive cells carried more hydrophobic TRB CDR3s than CXCR3-negative ones.

TRB cDNA libraries were made by UMI-labeled 5' RACE. No DNA is given; TCRdb re-called the 5' RACE reads and lists each CDR3 protein once. This sample's clone table lists nearly 110,000 distinct CDR3 sequences. The CDR3 totals 14 residues. CDR1 and CDR2 (germline): LNHDA, SQIVND (reference sequence). The sample consisted of naive CXCR3+ CD8+ T cells from blood. Subset here: CD45RO-CCR7+CD27+CD95- naive CD8+ T cells expressing CXCR3 (TNR3+). The TCR originated in a human donor in good health. Some clones in this sample may be carry-over from other donors' samples. The V and J genes are TRBV19 and TRBJ1-1; lacking DNA, the TRBD1 call made by TCRdb goes unchecked. The CDR3 loop is CASSLGQGATEAFF. Filled out from reference TRBV19 and TRBJ1-1, the complete variable domain reads DGGITQSPKYLFRKEGQNVTLSCEQNLNHDAMYWYRQDPGQGLRLIYYSQIVNDFQKGDIAEGYSVSREKKESFPLTVTSAQKNPTAFYLCASSLGQGATEAFFGQGTRLTVV.